This TCR beta chain was captured by sequencing in a study of response to subunit inactivated influenza vaccine. Study-wide results and caveats: The authors proposed limited new T cell recruitment per seasonal influenza vaccination.

The germline V gene encodes CDR1 SGHDT and CDR2 YYEEEE. There are 15 residues in the CDR3. V lost 1 base and J lost 9; bases outside the gene matches: 9. From the RT-PCR reads, TCRdb called clonotypes with MiXCR, one entry per CDR3 protein. In the table there are more than 600,000 distinct CDR3 sequences, 18% of which are singletons. This clonotype was recorded many times. Antigen unknown. This sequence joins TRBV5-6 and TRBJ2-1, with 8 bases identical to TRBD2. The sample was PBMCs from blood, taken about 5 days after vaccination. The source is a man aged 50 or older who received an inactivated influenza vaccine. In DNA, the CDR3 is TGTGCCAGCAGCTTGATGACGAGCGGGAGCGGTGAGCAGTTCTTC. Translating it yields CASSLMTSGSGEQFF.